This paragraph covers one TCR beta chain sequence. CDR1 is SGHTA and CDR2 is FQGTGA in the germline V gene. The CDR3 is 15 amino acids. V shed 6 bases and J 4 bases; nucleotides not matched to a gene: 9. The table came from immunoSEQ multiplex PCR; TCRdb's copy has only in-frame clones and leaves some out. The sample holds over 85,000 clones, roughly 92% seen once. The sample belongs to a study of T cell responses to AZD1222 COVID-19 vaccine. The V call is TRBV7-3, the J call TRBJ1-2, with 9 bases matching TRBD1. Sequencing used peripheral blood, obtained 28 days after the second AZD1222 dose. The TCR originated in an adult who received the AZD1222 COVID-19 vaccine. The DNA of the CDR3 is TGTGCCAGCAGATCCACAGGGGGCGCTGGCTATGGCTACACCTTC. Translated, it gives CASRSTGGAGYGYTF.